Only a few counts were recorded for the clone carrying this T cell receptor beta chain. The data were obtained in a study of blood T cells in healthy people across ages. A sample-barcoded 5' primer and a J-beta primer mix were used in a second PCR of roughly 7 to 12 cycles. The template-switch adaptor, which had 12 random nucleotides, put a tag on each cDNA molecule. One entry per CDR3 protein, called by TCRdb with MiXCR from the 5' RACE reads. The sample holds roughly 800,000 distinct CDR3 sequences, about 25% seen once. Germline CDR1 is MNHEY and CDR2 is SVGAGI. The CDR3 is made up of 14 amino acids. Trimming left V 8 bases short and J 6 bases short, with 17 bases between. The same sample was also studied in work on T cells of mothers and their children. Turning to that study: M1S, a second-PCR primer, added sample barcodes and 2-4 random nucleotides. Reads recorded for TCR beta CDR3 numbered over 9.5 million per mother and approximately 3.2 million per child.

The rearrangement uses TRBV6-5 and TRBJ2-4; possibly TRBD1 for D (6 bases). The clonotype originates from a boy younger than 18 in good health. Source material: blood. CDR3 nucleotides: TGTGCCAGCCGCCTATCGACAGGCTCAAACATTCAGTACTTC. Translating gives CASRLSTGSNIQYF.